This TCR beta chain is drawn from a study of cytomegalovirus exposure and HLA in healthy donors. General observations from the study: Reports state that TCR beta sequences accurately predicted most subjects' HLA-A and HLA-B alleles.

Use of 60 Vbeta and 13 Jbeta primers characterized the PCR. Sequencing was performed with immunoSEQ multiplex PCR; in TCRdb, only in-frame clones are kept and a portion is missing. Found here are about 180,000 clones, 80% of them singletons; the top ten hold 1.3% to 1.5%. V shed 5 bases and J shed 2 bases, with 14 bases lying between them. Per the germline V gene, CDR1 is SGHDT and CDR2 is YYEEEE. The CDR3 has 15 amino acids. On this clone: What it recognizes is unknown.

All the people who gave samples were healthy bone marrow donors. The chain combines TRBV5-6 with TRBJ1-3; the D gene is possibly TRBD1 (5 bases). Sequenced input: PBMCs. The sequence was obtained from a girl under 18 in good health and CMV-seropositive. This CDR3 is CASRLTGTAGNTIYF. Here the CDR3 DNA reads TGTGCCAGCAGGCTAACCGGGACTGCTGGAAACACCATATATTTT. Complete variable domain (other parts from reference TRBV5-6 and TRBJ1-3): DAGVTQSPTHLIKTRGQQVTLRCSPKSGHDTVSWYQQALGQGPQFIFQYYEEEERQRGNFPDRFSGHQFPNYSSELNVNALLLGDSALYLCASRLTGTAGNTIYFGEGSWLTVV.